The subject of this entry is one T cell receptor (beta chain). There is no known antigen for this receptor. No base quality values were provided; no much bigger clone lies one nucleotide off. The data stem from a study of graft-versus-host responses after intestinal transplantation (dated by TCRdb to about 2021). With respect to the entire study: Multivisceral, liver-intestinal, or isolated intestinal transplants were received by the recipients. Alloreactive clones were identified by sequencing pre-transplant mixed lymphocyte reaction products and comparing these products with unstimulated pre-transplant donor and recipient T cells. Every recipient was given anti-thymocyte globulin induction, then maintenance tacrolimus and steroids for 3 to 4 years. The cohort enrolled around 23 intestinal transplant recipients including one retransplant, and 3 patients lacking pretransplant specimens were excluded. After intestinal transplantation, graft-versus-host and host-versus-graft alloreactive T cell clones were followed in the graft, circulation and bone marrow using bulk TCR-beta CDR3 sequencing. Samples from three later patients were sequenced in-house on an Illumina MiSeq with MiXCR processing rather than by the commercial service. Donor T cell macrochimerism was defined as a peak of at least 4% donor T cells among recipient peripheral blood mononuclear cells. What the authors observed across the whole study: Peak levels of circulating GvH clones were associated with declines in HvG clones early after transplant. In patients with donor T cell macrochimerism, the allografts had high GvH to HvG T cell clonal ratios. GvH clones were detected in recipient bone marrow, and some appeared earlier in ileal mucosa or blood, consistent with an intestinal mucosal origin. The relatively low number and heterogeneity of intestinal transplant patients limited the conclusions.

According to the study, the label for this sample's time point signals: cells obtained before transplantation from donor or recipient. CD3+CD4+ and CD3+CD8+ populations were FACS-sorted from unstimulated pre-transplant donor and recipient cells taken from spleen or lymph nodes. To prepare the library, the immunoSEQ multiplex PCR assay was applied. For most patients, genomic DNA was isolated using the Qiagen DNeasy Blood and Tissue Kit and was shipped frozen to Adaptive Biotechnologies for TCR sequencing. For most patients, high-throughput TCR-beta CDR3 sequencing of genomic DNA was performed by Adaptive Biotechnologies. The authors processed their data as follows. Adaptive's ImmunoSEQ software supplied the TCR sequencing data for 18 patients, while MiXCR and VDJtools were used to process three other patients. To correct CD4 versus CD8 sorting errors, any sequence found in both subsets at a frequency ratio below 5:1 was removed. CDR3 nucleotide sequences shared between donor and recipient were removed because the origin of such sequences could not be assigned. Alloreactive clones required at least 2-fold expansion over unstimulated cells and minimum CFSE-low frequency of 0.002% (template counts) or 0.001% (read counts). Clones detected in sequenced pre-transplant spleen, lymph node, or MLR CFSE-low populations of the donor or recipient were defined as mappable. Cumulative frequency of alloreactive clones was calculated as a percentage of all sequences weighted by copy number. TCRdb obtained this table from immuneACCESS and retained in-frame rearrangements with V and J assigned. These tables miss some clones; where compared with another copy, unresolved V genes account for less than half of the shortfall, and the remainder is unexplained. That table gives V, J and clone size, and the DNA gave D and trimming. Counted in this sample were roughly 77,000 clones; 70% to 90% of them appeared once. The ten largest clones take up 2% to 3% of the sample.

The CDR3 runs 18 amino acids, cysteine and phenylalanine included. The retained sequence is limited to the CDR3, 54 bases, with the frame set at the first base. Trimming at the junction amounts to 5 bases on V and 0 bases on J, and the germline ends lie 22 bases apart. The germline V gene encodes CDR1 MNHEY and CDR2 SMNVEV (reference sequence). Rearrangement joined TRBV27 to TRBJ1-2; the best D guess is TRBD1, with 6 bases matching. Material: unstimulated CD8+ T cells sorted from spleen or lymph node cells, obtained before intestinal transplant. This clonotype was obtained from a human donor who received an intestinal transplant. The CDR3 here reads CASSPRGGGHVANYGYTF. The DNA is TGTGCCAGCAGTCCTCGGGGCGGGGGGCATGTCGCTAACTATGGCTACACCTTC.